The 18 T cell receptor beta chains listed next were all sequenced from one sample in a study of cytomegalovirus exposure and HLA in healthy donors. A multiplex PCR was run with 60 Vbeta primers and 13 Jbeta primers. TCRdb keeps only in-frame clones here, not all; method: immunoSEQ multiplex PCR. The sample lists roughly 100,000 clones, 76% occurring once. The sample taken for sequencing was PBMCs. These receptor sequences come from a man aged 40-49 years in good health and CMV-seronegative.

This clone showed up just once. The CDR3: CASSPRAGGGEQYV. CDR3 nucleotides: TGTGCCAGCAGTCCCAGAGCGGGGGGTGGGGAGCAGTACGTC. This rearrangement joins TRBV27 to TRBJ2-7; 9 nucleotides align to TRBD2. This CDR3 region has 14 residues. From germline, CDR1 is MNHEY and CDR2 SMNVEV (reference sequence). The V gene end was trimmed by 5 bases and the J gene end by 7 bases; junction bases not matched to a gene: 9.

The V call is TRBV5-1, the J call TRBJ2-7; perhaps TRBD1 as D (6 bases). Deletions cut 4 bases from V and 0 bases from J, with 14 bases between. The length of the CDR3 is 15 residues. Looked up from germline, CDR1 is SGHRS and CDR2 is YFSETQ. CDR3 amino acids: CASSDTGPSSYEQYF. CDR3 in DNA: TGCGCCAGCAGCGACACAGGGCCAAGCTCCTACGAGCAGTACTTC.

The chain links TRBV5-1 to TRBJ2-1; 11 bases agree with TRBD2. CDR1 is SGHRS, CDR2 YFSETQ, per germline. This CDR3 is built from 16 residues. The V and J ends lost 4 bases and 10 bases, in that order; junction bases with no gene match: 13. The CDR3, as DNA: TGCGCCAGCAGCCACCTGACTAGCGGGGAGCTCGGAGAGCAGTTCTTC. This encodes CASSHLTSGELGEQFF.

DNA for the CDR3: TGCGCCAGCAGCCAACGAAACAGGGGCCCCCAAGAGACCCAGTACTTC. It is translated as CASSQRNRGPQETQYF. The chain has TRBV4-1 and TRBJ2-5; 7 bases fit TRBD1. Germline V gene sequence: CDR1 MGHRA, CDR2 YSYEKL. CDR3 length equals 16 residues. The junction had 7 bases not matched to a gene; V was cut back by 2 bases and J by 1 base.

The chain uses TRBV7-9 and TRBJ1-2, with 8 bases lining up with TRBD1. V gave up 4 bases and J gave up 3 bases; unmatched junction bases: 7. The CDR3 runs to 15 residues. Germline-derived CDR1 and CDR2 are SEHNR and FQNEAQ (reference sequence). Written as DNA, the CDR3 is TGTGCCAGCAGCTCGGCAGGGGGCAGGCACTATGGCTACACCTTC. Its translation: CASSSAGGRHYGYTF. The full variable domain, with the rest looked up from reference TRBV7-9 and TRBJ1-2, is DTGVSQNPRHKITKRGQNVTFRCDPISEHNRLYWYRQTLGQGPEFLTYFQNEAQLEKSRLLSDRFSAERPKGSFSTLEIQRTEQGDSAMYLCASSSAGGRHYGYTFGSGTRLTVV.

Comments on this clone: Compared with germline, one end of the junction differs, possibly owing to a read error. Other nucleotide sequences from this sample produce the same CDR3. V is TRBV28 and J is TRBJ2-2; 10 positions match TRBD1. Germline V CDR1 and CDR2: MDHEN, SYDVKM. This CDR3 spans 14 amino acids. The CDR3 region is CASSQTTGGRELFF. The CDR3 nucleotides read TGTGCCAGCAGCCAGACGACAGGGGGCCGGGAGCTGTTCTTT.

V gene TRBV9 combines with J gene TRBJ1-3; unclear D gene. In germline, CDR1 is SGDLS, CDR2 YYNGEE. Trimming shortened V by 4 bases and J by 0 bases, and 11 bases separated the two germline ends. The CDR3 runs to 15 residues. The CDR3 region has the DNA TGTGCCAGCAGCTCGAGCCGCGGCTCTGGAAACACCATATATTTT. This encodes CASSSSRGSGNTIYF.

The genes are TRBV2 and TRBJ1-4; 8 positions match TRBD1. Germline V CDR1 and CDR2: SNHLY, FYNNEI. J gave up 7 bases and V 6 bases, and 10 bases lay outside the gene matches. The CDR3 runs 15 residues. The CDR3 region is CASRATGVAPEKLFF. CDR3 DNA: TGTGCCAGCAGGGCGACAGGGGTAGCACCTGAAAAACTGTTTTTT.

The chain joins TRBV5-1 to TRBJ1-1; unclear D gene. Looked up from germline, CDR1 is SGHRS and CDR2 is YFSETQ. This CDR3 comprises 13 residues. Between the trimmed V and J ends, which lost 0 bases and 3 bases, there was a span of 6 bases. CDR3 region: CASSLALYTEAFF. For the CDR3, the DNA is TGCGCCAGCAGCTTGGCGTTATACACTGAAGCTTTCTTT.

V gene TRBV20-1 combines with J gene TRBJ2-1; 7 nucleotides match TRBD2. CDR1 is DFQATT, CDR2 SNEGSKA, per germline (reference sequence). The trim removed 7 bases at V and 6 bases at J, leaving 0 bases unmatched. CDR3 length equals 10 residues. The CDR3 sequence is CSGGSNEQFF. CDR3 DNA: TGCAGTGGCGGGAGCAATGAGCAGTTCTTC.

V and J are TRBV6-1 and TRBJ1-2; D is perhaps TRBD1 (6 bases). The germline V gene has CDR1 MNHNS and CDR2 SASEGT. The CDR3 spans 14 residues. The V and J ends lost 3 bases and 4 bases respectively, with 12 bases between them. The CDR3 DNA sequence: TGTGCCAGCAGTGAGGCCGAACAGGGCTATGGCTACACCTTC. It is translated as CASSEAEQGYGYTF.

The CDR3 protein is CASSLRARGSPLHF. The CDR3 region has the DNA TGTGCCAGCAGCTTAAGGGCGCGGGGCTCACCCCTCCACTTT. This chain connects TRBV7-8 to TRBJ1-6, with D possibly matching TRBD1 (5 bases). Germline values: CDR1 SGHVS, CDR2 FQNEAQ. Trimming stripped 2 bases from V and 10 bases from J, with 12 bases between. The CDR3 is 14 residues long.

This clone was detected only once. This chain links TRBV5-4 with TRBJ2-5, with TRBD1 identical over 8 bases. The CDR3 is made up of 13 amino acids. Trimming removed 3 bases from V and 5 bases from J; junction bases left unmatched: 3. CDR1 is SGHNT and CDR2 is YYREEE in the germline V gene (reference sequence). In nucleotides, the CDR3 is TGTGCCAGCAGCTCGACAGGGGTTGAGACCCAGTACTTC. It is translated as CASSSTGVETQYF.

About this clone: The junction differs from germline at one of its ends, possibly a read error. This CDR3 is also generated by other DNA sequences in the sample. The rearrangement joins TRBV5-1 to TRBJ1-2; D is unclear. The CDR3 has 14 residues. CDR1 is SGHRS, CDR2 YFSETQ, per germline. In DNA, the CDR3 is TGCGCCAGCAGGTTAGAGGTTACGGGTTATGGCTACACTTTC. This translates into CASRLEVTGYGYTF.

The gene calls are TRBV5-6 and TRBJ1-2; D is undetermined. V dropped 0 bases and J dropped 1 base, with 10 bases sitting between them. Per the germline V gene, CDR1 is SGHDT and CDR2 is YYEEEE. The CDR3 runs 15 residues. The CDR3 sequence is CASSLVGDYNYGYTF. The CDR3 nucleotides read TGTGCCAGCAGCTTGGTCGGAGATTATAACTATGGCTACACCTTC. The complete variable domain, with remaining parts taken from reference TRBV5-6 and TRBJ1-2, reads DAGVTQSPTHLIKTRGQQVTLRCSPKSGHDTVSWYQQALGQGPQFIFQYYEEEERQRGNFPDRFSGHQFPNYSSELNVNALLLGDSALYLCASSLVGDYNYGYTFGSGTRLTVV.

V gene TRBV7-2 combines with J gene TRBJ1-2, with D maybe TRBD1 (5 bases). Trimming took off 5 bases at V and 2 bases at J, with 15 bases between the two ends. CDR3 length: 15 residues. Germline V gene lookup returns CDR1 SGHTA and CDR2 FQGNSA. The chain's CDR3 is CASSPAGLKNYGYTF. DNA for the CDR3: TGTGCCAGCAGCCCCGCAGGGCTAAAGAACTATGGCTACACCTTC.

The chain combines TRBV5-6 with TRBJ2-1; D unresolved. Germline CDR1 is SGHDT and CDR2 is YYEEEE. With 1 base removed from V and 8 bases from J, the gap between germline ends came to 7 bases. The CDR3 consists of 12 residues. As DNA, the CDR3 is TGTGCCAGCAGCTTGCTGCGGCATGAGCAGTTCTTC. It specifies CASSLLRHEQFF.

V usage is TRBV5-5 and J usage is TRBJ1-2; TRBD1 matches at 8 bases. The CDR3 extends over 14 amino acids. The junction had 4 bases not matched to a gene; V was cut back by 3 bases and J by 3 bases. The germline gives CDR1 SGHKS, CDR2 YYEKEE (reference sequence). The CDR3 bases are TGTGCCAGCAGCTCAGCAGGGGGCGACTATGGCTACACCTTC. Its protein is CASSSAGGDYGYTF.